This TCR beta chain is drawn from a study of regulatory T cells in long-lasting Graves disease (dated by TCRdb to the early 2020s). As for the study more broadly: To count as having persistent Graves' disease, a patient had to have received antithyroid drug treatment for over 5 years with TSH receptor autoantibodies remaining persistently positive. The study was conducted in China and was registered as a clinical trial. On average, persistent Graves' disease patients in the clinical cohort had been on antithyroid drugs for approximately ten years. Patients with persistent Graves' disease were compared with patients with newly diagnosed Graves' disease using TCR sequencing and RNA sequencing of peripheral blood. A total of around 35 samples underwent TCR sequencing, from about 13 patients with persistent Graves' disease and some 20 patients with newly diagnosed Graves' disease.

The library was prepared using multiplex PCR. Data came from an Illumina HiSeq 4000. CDR3 regions were amplified by Arm-PCR with iRepertoire HTBI primers to construct TCR beta libraries. Before sequencing, the PCR products went through gel purification. As for the original processing: Gene usage analysis of CDR3 amino acid clonotypes relied on the 62 TRBV and 13 to 15 TRBJ segments identified across samples. COPE and FqMerger were used to merge the filtered high-quality paired reads into contigs. BLAST was used to align contigs to the IMGT TRBV, TRBD and TRBJ reference genes, and CDR3 was defined following IMGT. Any clonotype with a frequency above 0.1% was counted as a highly expanded clone. Shannon entropy served as the measure of repertoire diversity, while the Gini coefficient captured V-J evenness. Public clonotypes were defined as clonotypes shared by more than one individual. The public reads were run again by TCRdb, first through fastp at Q25 and then through MiXCR, and only productive beta chains were kept. Duplicate CDR3 protein sequences are folded into a single record with the most common DNA and genes. These V and J calls originate from TCRdb's pipeline instead of the authors' own analysis. A total of roughly 700,000 distinct CDR3 sequences appear in this sample, 25% to 35% of them only once. Around 40% of the sample belongs to the ten largest clones.

This clonotype was observed a handful of times. Its antigen is still unknown. No per-base quality is available; no much larger clone lies one base away. Broad study findings and their caveats: As a limitation, the authors acknowledged that the small sample size may reduce accuracy. Only peripheral blood was studied, because thyroid tissue, the primary lesion, was inaccessible. Compared with newly diagnosed patients, patients with persistent Graves' disease had lower TCR Shannon entropy and fewer highly expanded clones, which suggests clonal expansion. Sequencing and analysis were restricted to the TCR beta chain. Persistent disease showed preferential use of TRBV28, TRBJ1-2 and TRBJ2-5, whereas newly diagnosed disease favored TRBV20-1 and TRBJ2-1. Patients with persistent disease shared more public clonotypes (about 2,900) than newly diagnosed patients did (more than 900).

Interpreted using the paper, the time point label stands for: persistent/refractory GD, antithyroid drugs over 5 years with positive TRAb. For both TCR sequencing and RNA sequencing, RNA was extracted from PBMCs using TRIzol. The diagnosis of Graves' disease followed American Thyroid Association guidelines. The patients came from an endocrinology department in Xi'an, China. From each patient, around 8.3 milliliters of peripheral blood was collected into an EDTA anticoagulant tube. Ficoll Paque Plus density gradient separation was used to isolate PBMCs, and no further T cell sorting was performed. An Agilent 2100 Bioanalyzer and agarose gel were used to check RNA quality, while a NanoDrop 2000 measured RNA concentration. The CDR3 contains 15 residues, cysteine and phenylalanine counted. Kept here is only the CDR3 DNA, which spans 45 bases and is read in frame from base 1. Per the germline V gene (reference sequence), LNHNV is the CDR1 and YYDKDF is the CDR2. V ends up 4 bases short and J 5 bases short, with an unmatched junction base count of 4.

This TCR derives from a female donor with Graves disease. The V and J genes are TRBV15 and TRBJ1-4, and 10 junctional nucleotides match TRBD1. The specimen was peripheral blood mononuclear cells (PBMCs), collected when the disease was refractory, from a patient treated with antithyroid drugs. The CDR3 sequence is CATSNRDRGNEKLFF. The nucleotide sequence is given as TGTGCCACCAGCAACCGGGACAGGGGAAATGAAAAACTGTTTTTT.